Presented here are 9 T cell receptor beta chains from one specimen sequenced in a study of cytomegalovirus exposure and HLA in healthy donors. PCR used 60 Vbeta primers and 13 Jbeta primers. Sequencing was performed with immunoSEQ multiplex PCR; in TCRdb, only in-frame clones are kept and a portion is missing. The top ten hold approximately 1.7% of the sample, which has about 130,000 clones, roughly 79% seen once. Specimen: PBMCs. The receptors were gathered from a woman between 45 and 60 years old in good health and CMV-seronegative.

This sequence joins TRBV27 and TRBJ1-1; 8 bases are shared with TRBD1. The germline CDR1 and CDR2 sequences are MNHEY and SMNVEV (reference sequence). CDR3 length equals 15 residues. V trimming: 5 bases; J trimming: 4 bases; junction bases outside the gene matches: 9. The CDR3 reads CASSVTGGVSTEAFF. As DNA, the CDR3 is TGTGCCAGCAGTGTCACAGGGGGAGTGAGCACTGAAGCTTTCTTT.

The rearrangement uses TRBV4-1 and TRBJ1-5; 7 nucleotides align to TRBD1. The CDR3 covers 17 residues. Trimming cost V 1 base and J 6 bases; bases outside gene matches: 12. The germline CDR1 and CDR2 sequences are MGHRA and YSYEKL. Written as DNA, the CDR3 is TGCGCCAGCAGCCAAGTCGGAGGGGGCACCTTTAGTCAGCCCCAGCATTTT. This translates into CASSQVGGGTFSQPQHF.

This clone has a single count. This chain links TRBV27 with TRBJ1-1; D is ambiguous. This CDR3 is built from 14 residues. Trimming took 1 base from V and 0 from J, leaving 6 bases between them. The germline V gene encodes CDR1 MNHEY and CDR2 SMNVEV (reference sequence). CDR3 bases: TGTGCCAGCAGTTTATATGGCATGAACACTGAAGCTTTCTTT. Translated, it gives CASSLYGMNTEAFF.

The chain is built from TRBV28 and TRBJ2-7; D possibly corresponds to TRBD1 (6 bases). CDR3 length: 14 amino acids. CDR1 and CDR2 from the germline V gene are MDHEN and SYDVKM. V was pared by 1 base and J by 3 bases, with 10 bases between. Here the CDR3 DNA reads TGTGCCAGCAGTTTATTGGGACACAACTACGAGCAGTACTTC. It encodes CASSLLGHNYEQYF. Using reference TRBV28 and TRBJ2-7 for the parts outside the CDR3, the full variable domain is DVKVTQSSRYLVKRTGEKVFLECVQDMDHENMFWYRQDPGLGLRLIYFSYDVKMKEKGDIPEGYSVSREKKERFSLILESASTNQTSMYLCASSLLGHNYEQYFGPGTRLTVT.

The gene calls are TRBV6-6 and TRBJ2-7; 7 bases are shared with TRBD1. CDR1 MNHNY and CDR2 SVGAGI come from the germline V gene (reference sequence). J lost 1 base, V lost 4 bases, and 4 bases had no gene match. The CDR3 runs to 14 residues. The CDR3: CASSSTGVSYEQYF. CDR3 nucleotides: TGTGCCAGCAGTTCTACAGGGGTATCCTACGAGCAGTACTTC.

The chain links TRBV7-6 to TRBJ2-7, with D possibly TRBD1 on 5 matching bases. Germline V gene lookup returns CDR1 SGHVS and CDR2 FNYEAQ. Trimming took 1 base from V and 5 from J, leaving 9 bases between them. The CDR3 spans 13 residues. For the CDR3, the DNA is TGTGCCAGCAGCTTAGACAGGATCGACGAGCAGTACTTC. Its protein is CASSLDRIDEQYF.

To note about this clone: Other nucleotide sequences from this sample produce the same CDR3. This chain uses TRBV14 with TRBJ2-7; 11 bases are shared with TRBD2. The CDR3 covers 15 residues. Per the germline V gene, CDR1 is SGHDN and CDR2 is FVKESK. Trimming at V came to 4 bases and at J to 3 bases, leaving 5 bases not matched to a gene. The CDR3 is CASSPRLAGRYEQYF. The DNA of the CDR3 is TGTGCCAGCAGCCCGCGACTAGCGGGACGCTACGAGCAGTACTTC.

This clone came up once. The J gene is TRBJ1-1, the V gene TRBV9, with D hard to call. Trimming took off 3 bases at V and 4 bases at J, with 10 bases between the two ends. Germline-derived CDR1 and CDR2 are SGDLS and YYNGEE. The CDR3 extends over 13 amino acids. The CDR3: CASSAQFSTEAFF. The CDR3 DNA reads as TGTGCCAGCAGCGCACAGTTTAGCACTGAAGCTTTCTTT.

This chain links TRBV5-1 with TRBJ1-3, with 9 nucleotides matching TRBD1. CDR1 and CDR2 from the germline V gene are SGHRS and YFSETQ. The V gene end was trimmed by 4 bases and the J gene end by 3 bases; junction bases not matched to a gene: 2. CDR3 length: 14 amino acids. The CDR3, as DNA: TGCGCCAGCAGCGGGGGACAGGGTGGAAACACCATATATTTT. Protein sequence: CASSGGQGGNTIYF.